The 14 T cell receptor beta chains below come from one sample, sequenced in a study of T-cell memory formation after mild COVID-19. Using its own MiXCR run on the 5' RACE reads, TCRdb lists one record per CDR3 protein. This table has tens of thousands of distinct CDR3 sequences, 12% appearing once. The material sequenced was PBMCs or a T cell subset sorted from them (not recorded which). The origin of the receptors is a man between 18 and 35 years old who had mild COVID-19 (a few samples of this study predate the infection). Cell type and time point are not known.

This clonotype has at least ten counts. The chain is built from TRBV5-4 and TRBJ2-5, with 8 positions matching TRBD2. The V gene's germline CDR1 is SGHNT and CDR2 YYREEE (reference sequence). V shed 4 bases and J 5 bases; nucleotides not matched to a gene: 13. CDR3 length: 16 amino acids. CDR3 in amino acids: CASSPRGGQSRETQYF. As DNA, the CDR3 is TGTGCCAGCAGCCCCCGGGGGGGGCAAAGCAGGGAGACCCAGTACTTC.

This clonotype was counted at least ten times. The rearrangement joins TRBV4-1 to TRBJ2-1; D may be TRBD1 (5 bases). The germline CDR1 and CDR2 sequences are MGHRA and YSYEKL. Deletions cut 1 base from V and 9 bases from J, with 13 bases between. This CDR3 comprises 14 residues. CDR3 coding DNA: TGCGCCAGCAGCCAAGTGGCAGGGAACCGTGAGCAGTTCTTC. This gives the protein CASSQVAGNREQFF.

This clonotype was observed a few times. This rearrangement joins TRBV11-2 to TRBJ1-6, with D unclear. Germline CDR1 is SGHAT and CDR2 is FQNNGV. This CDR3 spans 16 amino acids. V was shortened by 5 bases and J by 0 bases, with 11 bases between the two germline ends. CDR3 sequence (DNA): TGTGCCAGCAGCCTTATACAGAGCTCCTATAATTCACCCCTCCACTTT. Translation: CASSLIQSSYNSPLHF.

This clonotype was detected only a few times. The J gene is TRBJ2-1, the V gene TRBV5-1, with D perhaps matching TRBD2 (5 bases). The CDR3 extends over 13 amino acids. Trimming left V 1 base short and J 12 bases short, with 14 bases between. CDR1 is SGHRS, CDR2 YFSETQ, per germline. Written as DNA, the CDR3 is TGCGCCAGCAGCTTGACCACAATCCGGGGGCAGTTCTTC. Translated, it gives CASSLTTIRGQFF. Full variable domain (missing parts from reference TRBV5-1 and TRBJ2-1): KAGVTQTPRYLIKTRGQQVTLSCSPISGHRSVSWYQQTPGQGLQFLFEYFSETQRNKGNFPGRFSGRQFSNSRSEMNVSTLELGDSALYLCASSLTTIRGQFFGPGTRLTVL.

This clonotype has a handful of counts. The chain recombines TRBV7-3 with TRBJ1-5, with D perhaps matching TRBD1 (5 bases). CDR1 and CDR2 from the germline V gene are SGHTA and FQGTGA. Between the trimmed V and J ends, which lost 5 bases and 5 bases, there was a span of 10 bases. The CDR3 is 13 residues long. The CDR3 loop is CASSPGGDQPQHF. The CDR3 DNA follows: TGTGCCAGCAGCCCTGGAGGGGATCAGCCCCAGCATTTT. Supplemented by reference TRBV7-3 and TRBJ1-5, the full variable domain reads GAGVSQTPSNKVTEKGKYVELRCDPISGHTALYWYRQSLGQGPEFLIYFQGTGAADDSGLPNDRFFAVRPEGSVSTLKIQRTERGDSAVYLCASSPGGDQPQHFGDGTRLSIL.

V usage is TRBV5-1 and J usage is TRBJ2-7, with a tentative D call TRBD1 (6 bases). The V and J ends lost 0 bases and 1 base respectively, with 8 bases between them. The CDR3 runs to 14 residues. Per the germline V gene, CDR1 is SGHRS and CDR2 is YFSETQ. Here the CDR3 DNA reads TGCGCCAGCAGCTTGGTGGGGGCGTCCTACGAGCAGTACTTC. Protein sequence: CASSLVGASYEQYF.

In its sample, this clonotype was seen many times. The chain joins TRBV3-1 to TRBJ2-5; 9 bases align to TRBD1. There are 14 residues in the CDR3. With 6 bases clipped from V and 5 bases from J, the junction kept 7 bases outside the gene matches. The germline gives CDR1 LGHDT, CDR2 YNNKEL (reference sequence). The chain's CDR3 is CASRQQGARETQYF. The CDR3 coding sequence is TGTGCCAGCAGGCAACAGGGGGCGCGGGAGACCCAGTACTTC.

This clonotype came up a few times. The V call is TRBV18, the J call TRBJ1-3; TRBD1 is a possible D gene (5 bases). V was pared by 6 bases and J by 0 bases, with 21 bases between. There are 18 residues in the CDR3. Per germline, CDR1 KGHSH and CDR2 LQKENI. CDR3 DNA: TGTGCCAGCTCCACGAACCCATCCAGGGAACCCTCTGGAAACACCATATATTTT. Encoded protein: CASSTNPSREPSGNTIYF.

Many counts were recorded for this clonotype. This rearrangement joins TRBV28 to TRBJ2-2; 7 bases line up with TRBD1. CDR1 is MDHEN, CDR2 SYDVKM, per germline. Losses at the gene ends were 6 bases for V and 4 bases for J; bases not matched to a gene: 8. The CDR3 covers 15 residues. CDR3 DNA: TGTGCCAGCAGGAGCCTCAGGGGGAGCACCGGGGAGCTGTTTTTT. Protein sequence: CASRSLRGSTGELFF.

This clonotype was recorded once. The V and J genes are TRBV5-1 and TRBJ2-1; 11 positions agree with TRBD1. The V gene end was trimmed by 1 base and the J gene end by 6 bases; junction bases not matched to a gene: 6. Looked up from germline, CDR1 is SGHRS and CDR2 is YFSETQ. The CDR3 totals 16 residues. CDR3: CASSLRTGTGGNEQFF. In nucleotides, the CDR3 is TGCGCCAGCAGCTTGAGGACTGGGACAGGGGGCAATGAGCAGTTCTTC.

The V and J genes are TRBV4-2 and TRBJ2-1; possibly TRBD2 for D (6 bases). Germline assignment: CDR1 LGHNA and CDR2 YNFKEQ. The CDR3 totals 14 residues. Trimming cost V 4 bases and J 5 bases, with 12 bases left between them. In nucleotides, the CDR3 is TGTGCCAGCAGCCCCGGGGGTTTGGACAATGAGCAGTTCTTC. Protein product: CASSPGGLDNEQFF.

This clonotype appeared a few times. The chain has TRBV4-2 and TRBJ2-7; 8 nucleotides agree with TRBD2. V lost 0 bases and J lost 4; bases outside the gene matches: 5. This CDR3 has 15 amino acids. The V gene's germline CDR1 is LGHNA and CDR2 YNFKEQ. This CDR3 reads CASSQDWRGVYEQYF. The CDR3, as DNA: TGTGCCAGCAGCCAAGATTGGCGGGGGGTATACGAGCAGTACTTC.

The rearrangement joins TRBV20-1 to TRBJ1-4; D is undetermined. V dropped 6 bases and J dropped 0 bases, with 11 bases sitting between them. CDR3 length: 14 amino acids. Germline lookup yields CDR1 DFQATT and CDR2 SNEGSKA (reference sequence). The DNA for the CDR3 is TGCAGTGCGCCCACAGCTGCAACTAATGAAAAACTGTTTTTT. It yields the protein CSAPTAATNEKLFF.

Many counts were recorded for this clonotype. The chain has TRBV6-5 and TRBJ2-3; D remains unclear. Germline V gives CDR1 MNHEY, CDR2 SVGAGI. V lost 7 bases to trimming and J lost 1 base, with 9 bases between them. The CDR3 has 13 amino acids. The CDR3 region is CASKKEGTDTQYF. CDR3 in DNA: TGTGCCAGCAAGAAGGAAGGCACAGATACGCAGTATTTT.